The T cell receptor (beta chain) under discussion was sequenced for a study of Ad26.COV2.S vaccination and SARS-CoV-2 variants. Here immunoSEQ multiplex PCR was the method, and the copy in TCRdb shows in-frame clones only, minus some. The top ten clones hold about 5.5% of a sample with more than 150,000 clones, about 83% of them seen once. The CDR3 is made up of 14 amino acids. Per germline, CDR1 SNHLY and CDR2 FYNNEI. V was shortened by 8 bases and J by 4 bases, with 17 bases between the two germline ends. The sequenced sample was peripheral blood, obtained after recovery from COVID-19. The chain couples TRBV2 to TRBJ1-1, with D perhaps TRBD1 (5 bases). This clonotype was sampled from a human donor who had recovered from COVID-19. DNA for the CDR3: TGTGCCAGCTGCGTAATTCGGGGGGTCACTGAAGCTTTCTTT. As protein: CASCVIRGVTEAFF.